The rows below give T cell receptor beta chains drawn from one sample of a study of cytomegalovirus exposure and HLA in healthy donors. Data came from immunoSEQ multiplex PCR; TCRdb stores just in-frame clones and leaves some out. The data show roughly 130,000 clones, approximately 68% seen once. Sequenced material: PBMCs. All receptors come from a man younger than 40 in good health and CMV-seropositive. Each CDR3 is given with its conserved first and last residue. The D gene is left open where the match is weak. Rows give clone size only sometimes, using once, few, many, or a class for an expanded clone.

size: .; D: .; V: TRBV4-2; J: TRBJ2-3; CDR3: CASSSQPGVSLTDTQYF; DNA: TGTGCCAGCAGCTCCCAGCCCGGAGTGTCCCTCACAGATACGCAGTATTTT
size: .; D: .; V: TRBV5-1; J: TRBJ2-3; CDR3: CASSLSDGATDTQYF; DNA: TGCGCCAGCAGCTTGTCCGATGGGGCGACAGATACGCAGTATTTT
size: .; D: .; V: TRBV4-3; J: TRBJ1-2; CDR3: CASSQTGLTYYGYTF; DNA: TGCGCCAGCAGCCAGACCGGACTGACCTACTATGGCTACACCTTC
size: .; D: TRBD1; V: TRBV27; J: TRBJ2-7; CDR3: CASSGTGVLSYEQYF; DNA: TGTGCCAGCAGTGGGACAGGGGTCCTCTCCTACGAGCAGTACTTC
size: few; D: .; V: TRBV6-1; J: TRBJ2-7; CDR3: CASSVIRENSYEQYF; DNA: TGTGCCAGCAGCGTGATACGGGAGAACTCCTACGAGCAGTACTTC
size: .; D: TRBD1; V: TRBV10-2; J: TRBJ2-7; CDR3: CASSRTGGAYEQYF; DNA: TGCGCCAGCAGTCGGACAGGGGGGGCCTACGAGCAGTACTTC
size: .; D: .; V: TRBV7-2; J: TRBJ2-1; CDR3: CASSSSQGRKDEQFF; DNA: TGTGCCAGCAGCTCCTCCCAAGGGAGGAAGGATGAGCAGTTCTTC
size: .; D: .; V: TRBV7-2; J: TRBJ1-1; CDR3: CASSFHRAPNTEAFF; DNA: TGTGCCAGCAGCTTCCACAGGGCACCGAACACTGAAGCTTTCTTT
size: .; D: TRBD2; V: TRBV7-3; J: TRBJ2-1; CDR3: CASSFLAGGLRSYNEQFF; DNA: TGTGCCAGCAGCTTTCTTGCGGGAGGGCTCCGCTCCTACAATGAGCAGTTCTTC
size: .; D: .; V: TRBV7-9; J: TRBJ2-3; CDR3: CASSLRADTQYF; DNA: TGTGCCAGCAGCTTACGCGCGGATACGCAGTATTTT
size: .; D: .; V: TRBV6-6; J: TRBJ1-2; CDR3: CASKISGAGGYTF; DNA: TGTGCCAGCAAGATCTCAGGGGCGGGTGGCTACACCTTC
size: .; D: TRBD1; V: TRBV27; J: TRBJ1-2; CDR3: CASSPRTGGGGYTF; DNA: TGTGCCAGCAGTCCCCGGACAGGAGGAGGAGGCTACACCTTC
size: .; D: TRBD2; V: TRBV7-2; J: TRBJ2-7; CDR3: CASSRGLAGLSYEQYF; DNA: TGTGCCAGCAGCCGCGGTCTAGCGGGCCTCTCCTACGAGCAGTACTTC
size: .; D: TRBD2; V: TRBV9; J: TRBJ2-2; CDR3: CASSVQSSGSAGELFF; DNA: TGTGCCAGCAGCGTTCAGTCTAGCGGGAGCGCTGGGGAGCTGTTTTTT
size: .; D: .; V: TRBV5-4; J: TRBJ2-2; CDR3: CASSLDPFLNTGELFF; DNA: TGTGCCAGCAGCTTGGATCCTTTCCTGAACACCGGGGAGCTGTTTTTT
size: .; D: TRBD1; V: TRBV6-6; J: TRBJ2-5; CDR3: CASSLAGTGREETQYF; DNA: TGTGCCAGCAGTTTAGCCGGGACAGGGCGAGAGGAGACCCAGTACTTC
size: once; D: .; V: TRBV11-2; J: TRBJ2-4; CDR3: CASSTGFDIQYF; DNA: TGTGCCAGCAGTACAGGGTTTGACATTCAGTACTTC
size: few; D: .; V: TRBV14; J: TRBJ1-2; CDR3: CASSPGTTYGYTF; DNA: TGTGCCAGCAGCCCGGGAACAACCTATGGCTACACCTTC
size: few; D: .; V: TRBV7-7; J: TRBJ1-5; CDR3: CASSLNRETPQHF; DNA: TGTGCTAGCAGCTTAAACAGGGAGACGCCCCAGCATTTT
size: .; D: .; V: TRBV2; J: TRBJ1-4; CDR3: CASSSQQGTGEKLFF; DNA: TGTGCCAGCAGTTCCCAACAGGGTACGGGTGAAAAACTGTTTTTT
size: .; D: .; V: TRBV6-5; J: TRBJ2-1; CDR3: CASSYSVTSGNEQFF; DNA: TGTGCCAGCAGTTACTCGGTGACTAGTGGTAATGAGCAGTTCTTC
size: .; D: TRBD2; V: TRBV28; J: TRBJ2-5; CDR3: CASSFLRGGRPGETQYF; DNA: TGTGCCAGCAGTTTTCTTCGGGGCGGGAGGCCGGGGGAGACCCAGTACTTC
size: once; D: .; V: TRBV5-1; J: TRBJ1-4; CDR3: CASSFTPGLTNEKLFF; DNA: TGCGCCAGCAGCTTCACCCCGGGACTAACTAATGAAAAACTGTTTTTT
size: .; D: TRBD2; V: TRBV28; J: TRBJ2-1; CDR3: CVSSLAGTSLDEQFF; DNA: TGTGTCAGCAGTTTAGCCGGGACTAGCTTGGATGAGCAGTTCTTC
size: .; D: .; V: TRBV6-5; J: TRBJ1-6; CDR3: CASSYGWSSYNSPLHF; DNA: TGTGCCAGCAGTTACGGCTGGAGCTCCTATAATTCACCCCTCCACTTT
size: .; D: TRBD1; V: TRBV2; J: TRBJ1-4; CDR3: CASTEGTGPEKLFF; DNA: TGTGCCAGCACCGAAGGGACAGGGCCGGAAAAACTGTTTTTT
size: .; D: TRBD2; V: TRBV7-8; J: TRBJ2-3; CDR3: CASSLVREGTDTQYF; DNA: TGTGCCAGCAGCTTAGTCCGGGAGGGCACAGATACGCAGTATTTT
size: .; D: TRBD2; V: TRBV4-3; J: TRBJ2-1; CDR3: CASSRRLAGGPYNEQFF; DNA: TGCGCCAGCAGCCGCCGACTAGCGGGAGGGCCTTACAATGAGCAGTTCTTC
size: .; D: .; V: TRBV5-1; J: TRBJ2-1; CDR3: CASSLGAPSYNEQFF; DNA: TGCGCCAGCAGCTTGGGAGCGCCCTCCTACAATGAGCAGTTCTTC
size: .; D: TRBD1; V: TRBV7-9; J: TRBJ2-5; CDR3: CASRGRARDRGAETQYF; DNA: TGTGCCAGCAGGGGTCGGGCCCGGGACAGGGGGGCAGAGACCCAGTACTTC
size: .; D: .; V: TRBV6-5; J: TRBJ1-5; CDR3: CASKAQGKRNQPQHF; DNA: TGTGCCAGCAAGGCACAGGGAAAGAGGAATCAGCCCCAGCATTTT
size: .; D: .; V: TRBV5-6; J: TRBJ2-7; CDR3: CASSPGTHGIYERYF; DNA: TGTGCCAGCAGCCCCGGGACACACGGGATCTACGAGCGGTACTTC
size: .; D: TRBD1; V: TRBV5-1; J: TRBJ1-2; CDR3: CASSYRTGAYGYTF; DNA: TGCGCCAGCAGCTACCGGACAGGGGCCTATGGCTACACCTTC
size: .; D: TRBD1; V: TRBV19; J: TRBJ2-5; CDR3: CASSLRDREGTQYF; DNA: TGTGCCAGTAGTTTGCGGGACAGGGAGGGGACCCAGTACTTC
size: .; D: TRBD1; V: TRBV6-1; J: TRBJ2-7; CDR3: CATMRGQGRTYEQYF; DNA: TGTGCCACCATGAGGGGACAGGGCAGAACGTACGAGCAGTACTTC
size: .; D: .; V: TRBV2; J: TRBJ2-5; CDR3: CASKNREETQYF; DNA: TGTGCCAGCAAGAACAGGGAAGAGACCCAGTACTTC
size: few; D: TRBD1; V: TRBV6-6; J: TRBJ1-4; CDR3: CASATGPEKLFF; DNA: TGTGCCAGCGCGACAGGGCCTGAAAAACTGTTTTTT
size: .; D: .; V: TRBV9; J: TRBJ2-1; CDR3: CASSVEGAYENEQFF; DNA: TGTGCCAGCAGCGTAGAGGGAGCGTATGAGAATGAGCAGTTCTTC
size: .; D: .; V: TRBV7-9; J: TRBJ2-7; CDR3: CASSTDREFFHEQYF; DNA: TGTGCCAGCAGCACCGATAGGGAGTTTTTCCACGAGCAGTACTTC
size: few; D: .; V: TRBV28; J: TRBJ2-7; CDR3: CASREQGKGRFEQYF; DNA: TGTGCCAGCAGGGAACAGGGAAAGGGTAGGTTCGAGCAGTACTTC
size: .; D: .; V: TRBV19; J: TRBJ2-7; CDR3: CASSIIKGEERPSSYEQYF; DNA: TGTGCCAGTAGTATTATCAAAGGGGAAGAACGGCCGAGCTCCTACGAGCAGTACTTC
size: .; D: TRBD1; V: TRBV5-1; J: TRBJ2-7; CDR3: CASSPIRDSDSYEQYF; DNA: TGCGCCAGCAGCCCCATCCGGGACAGCGATTCCTACGAGCAGTACTTC
size: .; D: .; V: TRBV7-2; J: TRBJ2-1; CDR3: CASSLNPGGLYNEQFF; DNA: TGTGCCAGCAGCTTAAACCCCGGGGGACTCTACAATGAGCAGTTCTTC
size: few; D: .; V: TRBV4-3; J: TRBJ2-3; CDR3: CASSQDWWRDTQYF; DNA: TGCGCCAGCAGCCAAGATTGGTGGAGAGATACGCAGTATTTT
size: .; D: TRBD1; V: TRBV5-6; J: TRBJ2-7; CDR3: CASSPIPGQGAGEQYF; DNA: TGTGCCAGCAGCCCAATTCCGGGACAGGGGGCGGGCGAGCAGTACTTC
size: .; D: .; V: TRBV5-4; J: TRBJ2-1; CDR3: CASSFGVFNTINEQFF; DNA: TGTGCCAGCAGCTTTGGTGTCTTTAATACAATCAATGAGCAGTTCTTC
size: once; D: .; V: TRBV6-1; J: TRBJ1-1; CDR3: CASSKSDTNTEAFF; DNA: TGTGCCAGCTCTAAATCAGACACCAACACTGAAGCTTTCTTT
size: .; D: .; V: TRBV21-1; J: TRBJ1-5; CDR3: CASSKNQRTGLYSNQPQHF; DNA: TGTGCCAGCAGCAAAAATCAGAGGACGGGACTCTATAGCAATCAGCCCCAGCATTTT
size: few; D: TRBD2; V: TRBV7-8; J: TRBJ2-5; CDR3: CASSSHPGGIQYF; DNA: TGTGCCAGCAGCTCGCACCCGGGGGGGATCCAGTACTTC
size: .; D: TRBD1; V: TRBV27; J: TRBJ2-6; CDR3: CASSLNSWTGGQRGANVLTF; DNA: TGTGCCAGCAGTTTAAACTCGTGGACAGGGGGCCAAAGGGGGGCCAACGTCCTGACTTTC
size: .; D: .; V: TRBV5-6; J: TRBJ1-2; CDR3: CASSATDYGYTF; DNA: TGTGCCAGCAGCGCCACGGACTATGGCTACACCTTC
size: .; D: .; V: TRBV9; J: TRBJ1-1; CDR3: CASTPDKVNTEAFF; DNA: TGTGCCAGCACCCCCGACAAAGTGAACACTGAAGCTTTCTTT
size: .; D: .; V: TRBV29-1; J: TRBJ1-1; CDR3: CSVGVVGQIYTEAFF; DNA: TGCAGCGTTGGAGTCGTCGGACAGATTTACACTGAAGCTTTCTTT
size: .; D: TRBD2; V: TRBV27; J: TRBJ2-7; CDR3: CASSFAGGVYEQYF; DNA: TGTGCCAGCAGTTTCGCGGGGGGAGTCTACGAGCAGTACTTC
size: few; D: .; V: TRBV7-2; J: TRBJ2-3; CDR3: CASSLNLASGWTDTQYF; DNA: TGTGCCAGCAGCCTGAATCTAGCGTCGGGTTGGACAGATACGCAGTATTTT
size: .; D: TRBD2; V: TRBV5-1; J: TRBJ2-7; CDR3: CASSSLAGGIGYEQYF; DNA: TGCGCCAGCAGCTCACTAGCGGGAGGGATCGGCTACGAGCAGTACTTC
size: .; D: TRBD1; V: TRBV5-4; J: TRBJ1-2; CDR3: CASSSPTGGADGYTF; DNA: TGTGCCAGCAGCTCCCCGACAGGGGGCGCGGATGGCTACACCTTC